The 17 T cell receptor beta chains below all came from one sample that was sequenced in a study of cytomegalovirus exposure and HLA in healthy donors. PCR used 60 Vbeta primers and 13 Jbeta primers. Generated by immunoSEQ multiplex PCR, the TCRdb table keeps only in-frame clones and is missing some. The repertoire has some 98,000 clones, about 81% of them found once; the top ten carry about 1.5%. Sample: PBMCs. These receptors came from a man aged 35 to 55 in good health and CMV-seronegative.

The chain has TRBV5-1 and TRBJ2-1, with D possibly TRBD2 on 6 matching bases. Trimming removed 0 bases from V and 15 bases from J, with 16 bases in between. The CDR3 length is 13 residues. The V gene's germline CDR1 is SGHRS and CDR2 YFSETQ. The CDR3 nucleotides read TGCGCCAGCAGCTTGGGGGGACTCTCTAGGCGGTTCTTC. This encodes CASSLGGLSRRFF.

The chain combines TRBV30 with TRBJ2-3; no definite D call. V lost 2 bases to trimming and J lost 0 bases, with 9 bases between them. The CDR3 consists of 14 residues. Per the germline V gene, CDR1 is GTSNPN and CDR2 is SVGIG (reference sequence). Here the CDR3 DNA reads TGTGCCTGGAGTTCGGGTTTAAGCACAGATACGCAGTATTTT. It encodes CAWSSGLSTDTQYF.

The chain joins TRBV25-1 to TRBJ1-4; possible D gene TRBD1, 6 bases. CDR3 length equals 14 residues. From germline, CDR1 is MGHDK and CDR2 SYGVNS. V was trimmed by 4 bases and J by 5 bases, leaving 11 bases between them. The CDR3 nucleotides are TGTGCCAGCAGTGCCCGGGACAAAAATGAAAAACTGTTTTTT. It codes for CASSARDKNEKLFF.

The V gene is TRBV28, the J gene TRBJ2-5; the match to TRBD1 covers 7 bases. The CDR3 length is 15 residues. The germline V gene encodes CDR1 MDHEN and CDR2 SYDVKM. Germline trimming cut 2 bases from V and 4 bases from J; bases unmatched to any gene: 7. The CDR3 protein is CASSLPTGDGETQYF. The CDR3 DNA follows: TGTGCCAGCAGTTTACCCACAGGGGACGGAGAGACCCAGTACTTC. Filled out from reference TRBV28 and TRBJ2-5, the complete variable domain reads DVKVTQSSRYLVKRTGEKVFLECVQDMDHENMFWYRQDPGLGLRLIYFSYDVKMKEKGDIPEGYSVSREKKERFSLILESASTNQTSMYLCASSLPTGDGETQYFGPGTRLLVL.

CDR3 loop: CASSPAANYGYTF. CDR3 DNA sequence: TGTGCCAGCAGCCCCGCAGCTAACTATGGCTACACCTTC. The chain has TRBV7-9 and TRBJ1-2; D is unclear. Trimming took 5 bases from V and 0 from J, leaving 7 bases between them. Germline V CDR1 and CDR2: SEHNR, FQNEAQ (reference sequence). The CDR3 is made up of 13 amino acids.

The rearrangement links TRBV13 to TRBJ1-1, with D unclear. The CDR3 runs 12 residues. Germline lookup yields CDR1 PRHDT and CDR2 FYEKMQ (reference sequence). V was clipped by 2 bases and J by 4 bases, with 5 bases between them. CDR3 sequence: CASSLPGTEAFF. CDR3 coding DNA: TGTGCCAGCAGCTTACCGGGCACTGAAGCTTTCTTT.

The V call is TRBV6-1, the J call TRBJ1-2, with TRBD1 as a possible D gene (6 bases). Trimming pared 1 base from V and 3 bases from J, leaving 15 bases between. The CDR3 length is 16 residues. The germline V gene has CDR1 MNHNS and CDR2 SASEGT. The CDR3 nucleotides read TGTGCCAGCAGTGAAGTCGTCACAGGGATGTACTATGGCTACACCTTC. This sequence encodes CASSEVVTGMYYGYTF.

The table lists this clone with a count of one. This chain joins TRBV11-1 and TRBJ1-2; D gene uncertain. Germline-derived CDR1 and CDR2 are SGHAT and FQDESV (reference sequence). This CDR3 has 13 residues. V shed 0 bases and J shed 4 bases, with 6 bases lying between them. CDR3 protein: CASSLAAGYGYTF. In DNA form, the CDR3 reads TGTGCCAGCAGCTTAGCGGCAGGCTATGGCTACACCTTC. The variable domain in full, completed from reference TRBV11-1 and TRBJ1-2, reads EAEVAQSPRYKITEKSQAVAFWCDPISGHATLYWYRQILGQGPELLVQFQDESVVDDSQLPKDRFSAERLKGVDSTLKIQPAELGDSAMYLCASSLAAGYGYTFGSGTRLTVV.

The chain is built from TRBV19 and TRBJ1-5; TRBD1 might be the D (6 bases). The germline V and J ends were trimmed by 3 bases and 2 bases, with 17 bases remaining between them. Germline values: CDR1 LNHDA, CDR2 SQIVND (reference sequence). The CDR3 has 17 residues. The CDR3, as DNA: TGTGCCAGTAGTATGGGGGGGCACCGAGGAGGCAATCAGCCCCAGCATTTT. This gives the protein CASSMGGHRGGNQPQHF.

The CDR3 reads CASSLSPGSPELFF. DNA of the CDR3: TGTGCCAGCAGTTTAAGTCCAGGGTCCCCAGAACTGTTTTTT. The rearrangement joins TRBV27 to TRBJ1-4, with a tentative D call TRBD1 (5 bases). CDR1 MNHEY and CDR2 SMNVEV come from the germline V gene (reference sequence). This CDR3 comprises 14 residues. The ends were cut back, 2 bases at V and 12 bases at J, with 16 bases in the middle. The whole variable domain, filled in from reference TRBV27 and TRBJ1-4, reads EAQVTQNPRYLITVTGKKLTVTCSQNMNHEYMSWYRQDPGLGLRQIYYSMNVEVTDKGDVPEGYKVSRKEKRNFPLILESPSPNQTSLYFCASSLSPGSPELFFGSGTQLSVL.

This clone was counted a single time. CDR3: CASIRRGGNNEQFF. As DNA, the CDR3 is TGTGCCAGCATCCGGCGGGGGGGGAACAATGAGCAGTTCTTC. The V gene is TRBV27, the J gene TRBJ2-1; TRBD2 matches at 9 bases. CDR1 and CDR2 (germline): MNHEY, SMNVEV (reference sequence). The CDR3 consists of 14 residues. The trim removed 7 bases at V and 5 bases at J, leaving 6 bases unmatched.

The CDR3 DNA reads as TGTGCCAGCAGCTCGGGACACCGCTACGAGCAGTACTTC. Translated, it gives CASSSGHRYEQYF. The chain combines TRBV7-9 with TRBJ2-7, with D perhaps TRBD1 (6 bases). Trimming removed 4 bases at V and 3 bases at J, with 10 bases between. Per germline, CDR1 SEHNR and CDR2 FQNEAQ (reference sequence). This CDR3 spans 13 amino acids.

In this sample, this clone turned up a few times. This chain joins TRBV15 and TRBJ1-2, with 8 bases identical to TRBD1. Germline V gives CDR1 LNHNV, CDR2 YYDKDF (reference sequence). The CDR3 contains 14 residues. V trimming: 2 bases; J trimming: 7 bases; junction bases outside the gene matches: 6. The CDR3 here is CATSRPDRGGGYTF. For the CDR3, the DNA is TGTGCCACCAGCAGACCTGACAGGGGAGGTGGCTACACCTTC.

This clone was detected once. The gene calls are TRBV6-1 and TRBJ2-2; 10 nucleotides agree with TRBD1. Germline CDR1 reads MNHNS; CDR2 reads SASEGT. This CDR3 comprises 15 residues. V trimming: 5 bases; J trimming: 5 bases; junction bases outside the gene matches: 5. In nucleotides, the CDR3 is TGTGCCAGCAGTCGGGACAGGGGAGCGACCGGGGAGCTGTTTTTT. It yields the protein CASSRDRGATGELFF.

The gene calls are TRBV15 and TRBJ2-3; D gene unclear. CDR1 is LNHNV and CDR2 is YYDKDF in the germline V gene (reference sequence). CDR3 length: 15 amino acids. With 2 bases removed from V and 2 bases from J, the gap between germline ends came to 11 bases. The CDR3 loop reads CATSRPHGPTDTQYF. The DNA for the CDR3 is TGTGCCACCAGCAGACCCCATGGGCCCACAGATACGCAGTATTTT.

The chain couples TRBV2 to TRBJ2-7; D may be TRBD2 (6 bases). Trimming stripped 7 bases from V and 3 bases from J, with 16 bases between. The germline gives CDR1 SNHLY, CDR2 FYNNEI. This CDR3 has 14 residues. The CDR3 DNA sequence: TGTGCCAGCACCCCCGGAGGGGTAAACTACGAGCAGTACTTC. Its translation: CASTPGGVNYEQYF.

This clone has only one observation. J is TRBJ2-7 and V is TRBV27; 9 nucleotides match TRBD2. The CDR3 is 13 residues long. V lost 5 bases to trimming and J lost 3 bases; unmatched junction nucleotides: 2. Germline V gene lookup returns CDR1 MNHEY and CDR2 SMNVEV (reference sequence). The DNA of the CDR3 is TGTGCCAGCAGTAGCGGGGGGTTCTACGAGCAGTACTTC. This gives the protein CASSSGGFYEQYF.